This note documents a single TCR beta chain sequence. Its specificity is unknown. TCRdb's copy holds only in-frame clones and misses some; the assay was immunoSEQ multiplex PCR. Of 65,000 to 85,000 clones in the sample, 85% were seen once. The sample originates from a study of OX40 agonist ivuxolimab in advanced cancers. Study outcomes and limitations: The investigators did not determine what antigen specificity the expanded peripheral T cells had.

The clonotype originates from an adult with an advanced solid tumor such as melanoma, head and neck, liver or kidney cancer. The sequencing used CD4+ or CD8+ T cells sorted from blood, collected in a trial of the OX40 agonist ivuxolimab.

CDR3 in amino acids: CASSLIGGRENEQFF. The CDR3 DNA is TGTGCCAGCAGCCTGATCGGGGGGCGGGAGAATGAGCAGTTCTTC. The V call is TRBV7-6, the J call TRBJ2-1; a weak D match, TRBD2 (7 bases). V lost 5 bases and J lost 7, with 18 bases in between. CDR1 SGHVS and CDR2 FNYEAQ come from the germline V gene. The CDR3 has 15 amino acids.